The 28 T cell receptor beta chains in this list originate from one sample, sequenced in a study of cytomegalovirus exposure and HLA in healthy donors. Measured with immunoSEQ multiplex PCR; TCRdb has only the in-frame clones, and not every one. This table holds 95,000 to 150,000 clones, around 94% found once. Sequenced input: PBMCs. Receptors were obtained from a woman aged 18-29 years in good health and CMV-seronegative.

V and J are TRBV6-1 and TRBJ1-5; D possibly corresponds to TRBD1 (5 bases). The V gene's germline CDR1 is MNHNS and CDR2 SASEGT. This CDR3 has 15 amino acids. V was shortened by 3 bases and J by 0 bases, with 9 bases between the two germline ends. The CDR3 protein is CASSEVTVSNQPQHF. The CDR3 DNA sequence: TGTGCCAGCAGTGAGGTGACAGTTAGCAATCAGCCCCAGCATTTT.

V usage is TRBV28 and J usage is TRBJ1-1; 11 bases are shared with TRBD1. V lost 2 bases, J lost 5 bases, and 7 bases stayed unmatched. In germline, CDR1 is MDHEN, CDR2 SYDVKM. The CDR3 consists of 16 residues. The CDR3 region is CASSLAPGQGGTEAFF. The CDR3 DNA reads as TGTGCCAGCAGTTTAGCGCCGGGACAGGGGGGAACTGAAGCTTTCTTT.

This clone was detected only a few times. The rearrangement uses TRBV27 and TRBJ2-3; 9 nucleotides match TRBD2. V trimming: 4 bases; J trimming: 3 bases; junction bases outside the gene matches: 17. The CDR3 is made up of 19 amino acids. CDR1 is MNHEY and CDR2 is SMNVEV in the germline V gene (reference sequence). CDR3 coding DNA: TGTGCCAGCAGTTCACTCCTCACTCTAGCGGGACCGGTGACAGATACGCAGTATTTT. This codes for CASSSLLTLAGPVTDTQYF.

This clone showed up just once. The CDR3 spells CASRRDSNQPQHF. DNA of the CDR3: TGTGCCAGCAGACGAGATAGCAATCAGCCCCAGCATTTT. The chain is built from TRBV6-5 and TRBJ1-5; D ambiguous. Germline lookup yields CDR1 MNHEY and CDR2 SVGAGI. There are 13 residues in the CDR3. V lost 6 bases, J lost 0 bases, and 6 bases lay in between.

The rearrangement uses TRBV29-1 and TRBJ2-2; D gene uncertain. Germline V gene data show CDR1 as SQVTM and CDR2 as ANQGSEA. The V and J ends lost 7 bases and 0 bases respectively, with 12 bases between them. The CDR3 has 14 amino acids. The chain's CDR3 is CSARRLTNTGELFF. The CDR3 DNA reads TGCAGCGCGAGGCGATTAACGAACACCGGGGAGCTGTTTTTT.

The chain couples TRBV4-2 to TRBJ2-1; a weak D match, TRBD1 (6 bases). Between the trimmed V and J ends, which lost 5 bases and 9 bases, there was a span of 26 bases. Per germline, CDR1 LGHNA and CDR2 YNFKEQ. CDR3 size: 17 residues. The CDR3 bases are TGTGCCAGCAGCATGGGGAGAGGTGGGGGCCATCCCGGTGAGCAGTTCTTC. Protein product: CASSMGRGGGHPGEQFF.

CDR3 sequence: CASSRLTGEGEPQHF. The CDR3 DNA reads TGTGCCAGCAGCCGCCTAACAGGGGAAGGGGAGCCCCAGCATTTT. The rearrangement joins TRBV6-5 to TRBJ1-5, with 7 positions matching TRBD1. The CDR3 has 15 residues. The trim removed 6 bases at V and 8 bases at J, leaving 13 bases unmatched. CDR1 is MNHEY and CDR2 is SVGAGI in the germline V gene.

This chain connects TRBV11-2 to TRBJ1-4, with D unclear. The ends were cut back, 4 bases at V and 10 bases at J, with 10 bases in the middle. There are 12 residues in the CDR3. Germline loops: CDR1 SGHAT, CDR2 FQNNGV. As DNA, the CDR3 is TGTGCCAGCAGCTCATCGGGAGGAAAACTGTTTTTT. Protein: CASSSSGGKLFF.

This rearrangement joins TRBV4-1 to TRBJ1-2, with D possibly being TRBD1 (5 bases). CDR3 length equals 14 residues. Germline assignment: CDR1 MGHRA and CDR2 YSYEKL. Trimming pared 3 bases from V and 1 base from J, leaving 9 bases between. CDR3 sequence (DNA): TGCGCCAGCAGCCATTCGGGGGTTAACTATGGCTACACCTTC. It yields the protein CASSHSGVNYGYTF.

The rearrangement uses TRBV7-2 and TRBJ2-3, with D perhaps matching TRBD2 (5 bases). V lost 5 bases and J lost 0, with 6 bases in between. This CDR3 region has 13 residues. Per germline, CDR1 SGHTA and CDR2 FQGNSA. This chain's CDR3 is CASSEGSTDTQYF. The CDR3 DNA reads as TGTGCCAGCAGCGAGGGTAGCACAGATACGCAGTATTTT.

The CDR3: CASSVRAPDTQYF. CDR3 nucleotides: TGTGCCAGCAGTGTCAGGGCCCCAGATACGCAGTATTTT. V is TRBV2 and J is TRBJ2-3, with D tentatively TRBD1 (5 bases). Germline CDR1 and CDR2: SNHLY and FYNNEI. V dropped 4 bases and J dropped 4 bases, with 9 bases sitting between them. The CDR3 has 13 amino acids. Full variable domain (remainder filled in from reference TRBV2 and TRBJ2-3): EPEVTQTPSHQVTQMGQEVILRCVPISNHLYFYWYRQILGQKVEFLVSFYNNEISEKSEIFDDQFSVERPDGSNFTLKIRSTKLEDSAMYFCASSVRAPDTQYFGPGTRLTVL.

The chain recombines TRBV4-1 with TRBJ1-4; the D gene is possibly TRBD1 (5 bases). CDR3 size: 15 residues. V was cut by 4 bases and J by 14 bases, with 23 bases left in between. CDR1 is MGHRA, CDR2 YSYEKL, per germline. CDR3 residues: CASSPASGVVSPLFF. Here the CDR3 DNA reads TGCGCCAGCAGCCCCGCGTCGGGGGTAGTCAGTCCCCTGTTTTTT.

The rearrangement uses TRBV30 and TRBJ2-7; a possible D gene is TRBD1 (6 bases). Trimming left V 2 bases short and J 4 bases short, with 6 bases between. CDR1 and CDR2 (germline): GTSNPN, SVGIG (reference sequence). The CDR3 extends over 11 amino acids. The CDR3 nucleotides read TGTGCCTGGAGTACAGGGTACGAGCAGTACTTC. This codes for CAWSTGYEQYF.

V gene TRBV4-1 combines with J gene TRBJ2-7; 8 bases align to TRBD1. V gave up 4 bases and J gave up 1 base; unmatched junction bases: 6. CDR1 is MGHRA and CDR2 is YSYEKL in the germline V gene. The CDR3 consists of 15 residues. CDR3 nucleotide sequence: TGCGCCAGCAGCCTCGACAGGGGCTCTTCCTACGAGCAGTACTTC. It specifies CASSLDRGSSYEQYF.

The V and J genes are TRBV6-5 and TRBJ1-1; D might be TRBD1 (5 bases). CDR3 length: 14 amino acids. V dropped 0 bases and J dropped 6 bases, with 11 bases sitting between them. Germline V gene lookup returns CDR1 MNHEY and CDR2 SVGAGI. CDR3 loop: CASSYSQGRAEAFF. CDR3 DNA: TGTGCCAGCAGTTACTCACAAGGCAGGGCTGAAGCTTTCTTT.

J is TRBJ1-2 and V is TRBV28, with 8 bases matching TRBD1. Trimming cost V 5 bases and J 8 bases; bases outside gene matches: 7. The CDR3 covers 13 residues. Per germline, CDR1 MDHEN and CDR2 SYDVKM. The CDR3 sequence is CASSQGAPRGYTF. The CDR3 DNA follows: TGTGCCAGCAGTCAGGGGGCGCCCAGGGGCTACACCTTC.

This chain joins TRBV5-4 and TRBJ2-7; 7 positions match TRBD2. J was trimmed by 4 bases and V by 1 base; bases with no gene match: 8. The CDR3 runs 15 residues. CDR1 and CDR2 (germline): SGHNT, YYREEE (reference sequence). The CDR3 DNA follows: TGTGCCAGCAGCTTGATCCTAGCGGAAGGATACGAGCAGTACTTC. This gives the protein CASSLILAEGYEQYF. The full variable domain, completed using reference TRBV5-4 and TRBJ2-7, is ETGVTQSPTHLIKTRGQQVTLRCSSQSGHNTVSWYQQALGQGPQFIFQYYREEENGRGNFPPRFSGLQFPNYSSELNVNALELDDSALYLCASSLILAEGYEQYFGPGTRLTVT.

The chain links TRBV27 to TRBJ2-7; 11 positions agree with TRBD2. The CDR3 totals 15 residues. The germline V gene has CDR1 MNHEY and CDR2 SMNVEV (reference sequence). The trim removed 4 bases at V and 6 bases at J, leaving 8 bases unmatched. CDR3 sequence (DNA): TGTGCCAGCAGTTCCGGGACTAGCGGCCCCTCCGAGCAGTACTTC. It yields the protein CASSSGTSGPSEQYF.

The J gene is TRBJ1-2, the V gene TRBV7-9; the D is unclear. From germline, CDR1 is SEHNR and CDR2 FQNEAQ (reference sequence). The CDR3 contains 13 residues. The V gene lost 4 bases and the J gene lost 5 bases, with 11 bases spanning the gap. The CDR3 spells CASSSGTLYGYTF. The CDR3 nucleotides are TGTGCCAGCAGCTCGGGAACACTGTATGGCTACACCTTC.

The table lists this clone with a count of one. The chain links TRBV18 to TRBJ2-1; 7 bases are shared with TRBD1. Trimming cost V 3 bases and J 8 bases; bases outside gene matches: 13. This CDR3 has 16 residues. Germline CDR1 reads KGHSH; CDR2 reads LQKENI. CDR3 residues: CASSPFDRDTQDEQFF. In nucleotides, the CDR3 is TGTGCCAGCTCACCTTTTGACAGGGACACTCAAGATGAGCAGTTCTTC. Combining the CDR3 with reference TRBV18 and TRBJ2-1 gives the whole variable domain NAGVMQNPRHLVRRRGQEARLRCSPMKGHSHVYWYRQLPEEGLKFMVYLQKENIIDESGMPKERFSAEFPKEGPSILRIQQVVRGDSAAYFCASSPFDRDTQDEQFFGPGTRLTVL.

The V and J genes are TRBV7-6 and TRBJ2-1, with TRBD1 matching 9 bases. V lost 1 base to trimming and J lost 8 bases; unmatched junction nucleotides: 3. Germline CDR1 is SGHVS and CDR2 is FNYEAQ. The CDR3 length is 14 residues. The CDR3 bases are TGTGCCAGCAGCTTAGGGGACAGGGCACATGAGCAGTTCTTC. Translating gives CASSLGDRAHEQFF.

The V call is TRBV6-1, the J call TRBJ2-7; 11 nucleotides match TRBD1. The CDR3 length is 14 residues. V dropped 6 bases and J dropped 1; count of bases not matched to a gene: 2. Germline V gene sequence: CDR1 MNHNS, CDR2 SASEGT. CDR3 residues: CASSWDRGSYEQYF. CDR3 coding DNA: TGTGCCAGCAGCTGGGACAGGGGGTCCTACGAGCAGTACTTC.

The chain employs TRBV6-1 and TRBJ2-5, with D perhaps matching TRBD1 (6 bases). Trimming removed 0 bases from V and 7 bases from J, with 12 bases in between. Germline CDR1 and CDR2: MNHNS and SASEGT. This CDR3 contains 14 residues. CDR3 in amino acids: CASSEAGGLGTQYF. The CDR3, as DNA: TGTGCCAGCAGTGAAGCTGGGGGCCTTGGGACCCAGTACTTC.

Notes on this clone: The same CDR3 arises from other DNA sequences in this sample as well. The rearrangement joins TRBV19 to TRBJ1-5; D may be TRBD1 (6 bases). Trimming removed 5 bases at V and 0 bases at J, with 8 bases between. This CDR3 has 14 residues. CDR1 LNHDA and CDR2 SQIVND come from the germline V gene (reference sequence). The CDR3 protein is CASSSQGSNQPQHF. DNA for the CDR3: TGTGCCAGTAGTTCACAGGGTAGCAATCAGCCCCAGCATTTT.

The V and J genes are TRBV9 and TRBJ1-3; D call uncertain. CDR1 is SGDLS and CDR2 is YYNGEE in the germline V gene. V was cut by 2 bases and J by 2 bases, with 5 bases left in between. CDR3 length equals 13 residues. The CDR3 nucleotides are TGTGCCAGCAGCGTCCTCGCTGGAAACACCATATATTTT. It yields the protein CASSVLAGNTIYF.

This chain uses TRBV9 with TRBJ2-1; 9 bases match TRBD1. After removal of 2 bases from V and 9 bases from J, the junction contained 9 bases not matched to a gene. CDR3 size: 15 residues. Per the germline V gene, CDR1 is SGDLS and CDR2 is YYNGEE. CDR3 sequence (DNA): TGTGCCAGCAGCGTGTTAGGACAGGGGATGGTTGAGCAGTTCTTC. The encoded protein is CASSVLGQGMVEQFF.

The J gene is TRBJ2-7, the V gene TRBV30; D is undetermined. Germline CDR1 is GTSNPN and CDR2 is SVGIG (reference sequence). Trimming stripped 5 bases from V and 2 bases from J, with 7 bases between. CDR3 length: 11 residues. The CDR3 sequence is CAWGRTYEQYF. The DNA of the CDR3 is TGTGCCTGGGGCAGAACCTACGAGCAGTACTTC.

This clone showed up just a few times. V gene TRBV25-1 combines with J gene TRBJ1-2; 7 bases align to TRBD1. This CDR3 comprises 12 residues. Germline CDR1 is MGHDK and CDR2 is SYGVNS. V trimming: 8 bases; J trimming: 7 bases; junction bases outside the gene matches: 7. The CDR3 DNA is TGTGCCAGCTCGTCGGCAGGGGGTGGCTACACCTTC. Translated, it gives CASSSAGGGYTF.